Below are 13 T cell receptor beta chains sequenced from a single sample in a study of CD8 T cells in Susac syndrome. Reverse transcription of about 0.5 to 1 ug RNA used random hexamers. A single record per CDR3 protein comes from TCRdb applying MiXCR to the immunoSEQ multiplex PCR reads. The sample carries approximately 74,000 distinct CDR3 sequences, under 95% recorded once. Sequencing was done on a sample of CD4+ T cells from PBMCs. These receptors all stem from a human donor with Susac syndrome.

This chain links TRBV7-6 with TRBJ2-1; 9 positions agree with TRBD1. Germline V gene sequence: CDR1 SGHVS, CDR2 FNYEAQ. CDR3 length equals 14 residues. V was clipped by 1 base and J by 6 bases; unmatched bases: 1. CDR3 loop: CASSLGGQGNEQFF. The CDR3 DNA sequence: TGTGCCAGCAGCTTAGGGGGACAGGGCAATGAGCAGTTCTTC.

The chain carries TRBV12-3 or TRBV12-4 and TRBJ2-3, with 10 bases that match TRBD1. V was clipped by 4 bases and J by 4 bases; unmatched bases: 5. CDR3 length equals 15 residues. The CDR3 DNA sequence: TGTGCCAGCAGTTCACGGACAGGGGGTGCAGATACGCAGTATTTT. Translation gives CASSSRTGGADTQYF.

V and J are TRBV5-1 and TRBJ2-1; 8 bases fit TRBD2. The CDR3 is 12 residues long. The junction had 3 bases not matched to a gene; V was cut back by 4 bases and J by 9 bases. Per the germline V gene, CDR1 is SGHRS and CDR2 is YFSETQ. The CDR3 sequence is CASSQSGGEQFF. CDR3 nucleotide sequence: TGCGCCAGCAGCCAGAGCGGGGGTGAGCAGTTCTTC.

This clonotype showed up just once. V gene TRBV6-5 combines with J gene TRBJ1-6; D remains unclear. Germline V gene data show CDR1 as MNHEY and CDR2 as SVGAGI. V was clipped by 4 bases and J by 2 bases, with 6 bases between them. CDR3 size: 14 residues. CDR3 amino acids: CASSSLPYNSPLHF. Here the CDR3 DNA reads TGTGCCAGCAGTTCCCTACCCTATAATTCACCCCTCCACTTT.

The CDR3 DNA sequence: TGTGCCAGCAGCAAAATTGTCGGGGGTTGGATGAACACTGAAGCTTTCTTT. Protein: CASSKIVGGWMNTEAFF. The chain is built from TRBV21-1 and TRBJ1-1; the D call in the table, TRBD1, was not verified against the DNA. TRBV21-1 is described as a pseudogene. This CDR3 comprises 17 residues.

The chain carries TRBV7-2 and TRBJ2-7; TRBD1 is a possible D gene (6 bases). The V gene lost 1 base and the J gene lost 4 bases, with 11 bases spanning the gap. The CDR3 is made up of 14 amino acids. Germline assignment: CDR1 SGHTA and CDR2 FQGNSA. Written as DNA, the CDR3 is TGTGCCAGCAGCTTAGTGGACAGAAAATACGAGCAGTACTTC. It specifies CASSLVDRKYEQYF.

The chain joins TRBV7-2 to TRBJ1-4, with D possibly matching TRBD1 (5 bases). The CDR3 extends over 14 amino acids. Trimming took 7 bases from V and 10 from J, leaving 19 bases between them. Per the germline V gene, CDR1 is SGHTA and CDR2 is FQGNSA. The CDR3 bases are TGTGCCAGCACCGCGGGGCAGGGATATAGAAAACTGTTTTTT. Amino acid sequence: CASTAGQGYRKLFF.

The chain is built from TRBV7-2 and TRBJ1-6; D may be TRBD1 (5 bases). Germline CDR1 is SGHTA and CDR2 is FQGNSA. Trimming removed 1 base at V and 9 bases at J, with 13 bases between. The CDR3 is made up of 15 amino acids. The CDR3 sequence: CASSLGGGLASPLHF. The CDR3 bases are TGTGCCAGCAGCTTAGGGGGGGGTCTAGCTTCACCCCTCCACTTT.

This clonotype was detected only once. This chain links TRBV25-1 with TRBJ2-2, with D possibly matching TRBD1 (5 bases). The CDR3 is made up of 15 amino acids. Germline V gene sequence: CDR1 MGHDK, CDR2 SYGVNS. The V gene lost 1 base and the J gene lost 1 base, with 7 bases spanning the gap. The CDR3 loop reads CASSESQGNTGELFF. CDR3 sequence (DNA): TGTGCCAGCAGTGAATCCCAGGGGAACACCGGGGAGCTGTTTTTT.

This chain uses TRBV20-1 with TRBJ1-1; D is uncertain. Germline-derived CDR1 and CDR2 are DFQATT and SNEGSKA (reference sequence). The CDR3 is 12 amino acids. The V gene lost 0 bases and the J gene lost 14 bases, with 16 bases spanning the gap. The CDR3 loop is CSARDLYFTSFF. CDR3 nucleotides: TGCAGTGCTAGAGATCTGTATTTTACGTCCTTCTTT.

The J gene is TRBJ2-7, the V gene TRBV9, with D unclear. CDR3 length: 9 residues. V gave up 7 bases and J gave up 5 bases, with 4 bases separating them. CDR1 and CDR2 from the germline V gene are SGDLS and YYNGEE. The DNA for the CDR3 is TGTGCCAGCCTAAACGAGCAGTACTTC. Translation gives CASLNEQYF.

This clonotype was seen once. The chain uses TRBV29-1 and TRBJ1-5, with TRBD1 as a possible D gene (5 bases). The CDR3 loop spans 13 amino acids. Per germline, CDR1 SQVTM and CDR2 ANQGSEA. V lost 5 bases to trimming and J lost 3 bases, with 11 bases between them. This CDR3 is CSVRGTFNQPQHF. As DNA, the CDR3 is TGCAGCGTTAGAGGGACGTTCAATCAGCCCCAGCATTTT.

The CDR3 is CASSSMTARGSIQPQHF. In nucleotides, the CDR3 is TGTGCCAGCAGCTCAATGACAGCGAGGGGTTCCATTCAGCCCCAGCATTTT. This chain links TRBV5-8 with TRBJ1-5; D possibly corresponds to TRBD1 (5 bases). CDR3 size: 17 residues. Deletions cut 3 bases from V and 6 bases from J, with 22 bases between. CDR1 is SGHTS and CDR2 is YDEGEE in the germline V gene. Complete variable domain (other parts from reference TRBV5-8 and TRBJ1-5): EAGVTQSPTHLIKTRGQQATLRCSPISGHTSVYWYQQALGLGLQFLLWYDEGEERNRGNFPPRFSGRQFPNYSSELNVNALELEDSALYLCASSSMTARGSIQPQHFGDGTRLSIL.